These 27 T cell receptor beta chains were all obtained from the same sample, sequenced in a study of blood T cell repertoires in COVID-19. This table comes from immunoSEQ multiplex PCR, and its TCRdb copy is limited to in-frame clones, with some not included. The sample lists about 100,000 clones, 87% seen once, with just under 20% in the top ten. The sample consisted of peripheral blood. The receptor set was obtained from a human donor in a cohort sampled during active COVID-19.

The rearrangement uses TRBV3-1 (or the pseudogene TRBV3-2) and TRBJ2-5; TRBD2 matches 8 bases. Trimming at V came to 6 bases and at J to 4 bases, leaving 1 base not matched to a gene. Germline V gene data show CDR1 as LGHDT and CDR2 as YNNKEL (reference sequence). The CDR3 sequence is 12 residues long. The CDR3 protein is CASRLAAETQYF. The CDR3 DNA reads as TGTGCCAGCAGACTAGCGGCAGAGACCCAGTACTTC.

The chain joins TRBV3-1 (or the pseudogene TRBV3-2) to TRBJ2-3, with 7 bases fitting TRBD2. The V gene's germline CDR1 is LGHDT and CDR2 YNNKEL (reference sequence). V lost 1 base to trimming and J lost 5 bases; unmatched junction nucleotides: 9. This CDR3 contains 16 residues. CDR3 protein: CASSQGVGLAVDTQYF. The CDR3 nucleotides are TGTGCCAGCAGCCAAGGAGTTGGGCTAGCGGTAGATACGCAGTATTTT.

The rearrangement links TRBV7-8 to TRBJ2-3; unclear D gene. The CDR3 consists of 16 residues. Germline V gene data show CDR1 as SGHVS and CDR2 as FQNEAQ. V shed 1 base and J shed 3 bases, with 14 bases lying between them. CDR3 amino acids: CASSLVSGLETDTQYF. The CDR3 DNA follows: TGTGCCAGCAGCTTAGTCTCGGGTTTGGAGACAGATACGCAGTATTTT.

The CDR3 coding sequence is TGTGCCAGCTCACCACCGCGGGTTAATGAGCAGTTCTTC. It specifies CASSPPRVNEQFF. The chain links TRBV18 to TRBJ2-1; TRBD2 might be the D (5 bases). This CDR3 has 13 residues. Germline values: CDR1 KGHSH, CDR2 LQKENI. Deletions cut 0 bases from V and 7 bases from J, with 7 bases between.

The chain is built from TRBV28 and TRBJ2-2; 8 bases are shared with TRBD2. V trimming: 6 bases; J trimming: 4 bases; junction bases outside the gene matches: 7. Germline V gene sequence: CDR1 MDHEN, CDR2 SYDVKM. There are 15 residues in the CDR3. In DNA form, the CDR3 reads TGTGCCAGCAGATCCGGGACTAGAGGCACCGGGGAGCTGTTTTTT. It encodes CASRSGTRGTGELFF.

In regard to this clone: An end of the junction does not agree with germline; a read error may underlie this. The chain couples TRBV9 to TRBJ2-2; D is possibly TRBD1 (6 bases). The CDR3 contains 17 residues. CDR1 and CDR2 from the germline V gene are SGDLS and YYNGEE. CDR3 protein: CASSVGVRFRDTGELFF. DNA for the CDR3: TGTGCCAGCAGCGTGGGGGTGCGGTTCCGGGACACGGGGGAGCTGTTTTTT.

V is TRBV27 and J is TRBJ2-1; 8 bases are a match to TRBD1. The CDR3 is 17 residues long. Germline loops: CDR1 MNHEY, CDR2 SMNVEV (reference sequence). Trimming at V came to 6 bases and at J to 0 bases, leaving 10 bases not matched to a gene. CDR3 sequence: CASSLIGQGSSYNEQFF. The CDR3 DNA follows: TGTGCCAGCAGCCTAATTGGACAGGGAAGCTCCTACAATGAGCAGTTCTTC.

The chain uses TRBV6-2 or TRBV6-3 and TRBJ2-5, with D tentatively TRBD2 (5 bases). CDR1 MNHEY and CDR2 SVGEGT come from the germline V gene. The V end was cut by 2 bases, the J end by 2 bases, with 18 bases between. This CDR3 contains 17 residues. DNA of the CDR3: TGTGCCAGCAGTTACGGACTCCCTAGTTCAGCACAAGAGACCCAGTACTTC. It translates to CASSYGLPSSAQETQYF.

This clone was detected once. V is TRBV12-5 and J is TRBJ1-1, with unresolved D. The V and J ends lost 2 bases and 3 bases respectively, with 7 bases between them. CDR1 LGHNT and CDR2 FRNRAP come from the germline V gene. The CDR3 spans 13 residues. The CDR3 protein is CASGLNEDTEAFF. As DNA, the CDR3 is TGTGCTAGTGGTTTGAATGAGGACACTGAAGCTTTCTTT.

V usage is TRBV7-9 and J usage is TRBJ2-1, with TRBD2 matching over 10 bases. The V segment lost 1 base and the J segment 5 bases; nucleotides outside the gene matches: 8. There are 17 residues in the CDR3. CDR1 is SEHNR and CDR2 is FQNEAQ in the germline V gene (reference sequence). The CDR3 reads CASSLGFGLAANNEQFF. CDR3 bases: TGTGCCAGCAGCTTAGGTTTTGGACTAGCGGCCAACAATGAGCAGTTCTTC.

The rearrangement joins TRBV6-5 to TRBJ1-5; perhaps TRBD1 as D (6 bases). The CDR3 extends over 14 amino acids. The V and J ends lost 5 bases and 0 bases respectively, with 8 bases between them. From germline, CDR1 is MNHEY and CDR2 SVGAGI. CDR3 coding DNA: TGTGCCAGCAGTCACAGGGCTAGCAATCAGCCCCAGCATTTT. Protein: CASSHRASNQPQHF.

The CDR3 sequence is CASSRTGSREKLFF. CDR3 nucleotides: TGTGCCAGCAGCCGTACAGGGTCGAGAGAAAAACTGTTTTTT. V is TRBV7-9 and J is TRBJ1-4, with TRBD1 as a possible D gene (6 bases). V gave up 5 bases and J gave up 8 bases, with 15 bases separating them. This CDR3 region has 14 residues. Germline lookup yields CDR1 SEHNR and CDR2 FQNEAQ (reference sequence).

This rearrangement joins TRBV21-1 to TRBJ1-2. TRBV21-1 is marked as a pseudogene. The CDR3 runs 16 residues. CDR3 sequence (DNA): TGTGCCAGCAGCGACTATAAAAGGGAGGGAAACTATGGCTACACCTTC. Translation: CASSDYKREGNYGYTF.

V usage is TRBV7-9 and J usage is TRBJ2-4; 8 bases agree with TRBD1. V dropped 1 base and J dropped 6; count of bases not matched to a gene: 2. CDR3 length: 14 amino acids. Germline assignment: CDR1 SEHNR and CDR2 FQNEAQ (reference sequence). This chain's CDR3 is CASSLGQGLNIQYF. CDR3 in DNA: TGTGCCAGCAGCTTAGGACAGGGGCTAAACATTCAGTACTTC.

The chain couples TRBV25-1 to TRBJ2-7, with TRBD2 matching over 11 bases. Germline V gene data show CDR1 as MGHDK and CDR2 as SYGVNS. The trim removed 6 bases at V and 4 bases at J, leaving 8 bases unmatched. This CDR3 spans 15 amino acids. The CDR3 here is CASRDTSGSRYEQYF. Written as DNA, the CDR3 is TGTGCCAGCAGGGATACTAGCGGGAGTCGGTACGAGCAGTACTTC.

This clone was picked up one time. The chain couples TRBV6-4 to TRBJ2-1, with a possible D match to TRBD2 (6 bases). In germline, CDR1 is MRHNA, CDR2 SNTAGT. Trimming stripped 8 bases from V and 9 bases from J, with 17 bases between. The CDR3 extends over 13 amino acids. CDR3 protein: CASGRGGGTEQFF. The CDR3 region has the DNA TGTGCCAGCGGAAGGGGAGGAGGGACTGAGCAGTTCTTC.

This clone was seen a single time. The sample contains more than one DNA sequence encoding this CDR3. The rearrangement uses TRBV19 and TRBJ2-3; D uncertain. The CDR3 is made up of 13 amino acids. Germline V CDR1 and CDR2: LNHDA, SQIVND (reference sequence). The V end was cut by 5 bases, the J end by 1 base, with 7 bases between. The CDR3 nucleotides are TGTGCCAGTAGTCGGTCTCGCACAGATACGCAGTATTTT. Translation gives CASSRSRTDTQYF.

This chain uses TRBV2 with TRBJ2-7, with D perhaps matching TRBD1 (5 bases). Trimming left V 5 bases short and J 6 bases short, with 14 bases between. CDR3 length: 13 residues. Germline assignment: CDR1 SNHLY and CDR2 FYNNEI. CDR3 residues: CASSPSGQGEQYF. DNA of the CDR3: TGTGCCAGCAGTCCCTCAGGGCAGGGCGAGCAGTACTTC.

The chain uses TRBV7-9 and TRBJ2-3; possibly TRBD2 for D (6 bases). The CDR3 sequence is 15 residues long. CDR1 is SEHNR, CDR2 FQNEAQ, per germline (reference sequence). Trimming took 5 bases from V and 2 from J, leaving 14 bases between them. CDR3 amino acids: CASSHWTMNTDTQYF. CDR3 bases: TGTGCCAGCAGCCACTGGACTATGAACACAGATACGCAGTATTTT.

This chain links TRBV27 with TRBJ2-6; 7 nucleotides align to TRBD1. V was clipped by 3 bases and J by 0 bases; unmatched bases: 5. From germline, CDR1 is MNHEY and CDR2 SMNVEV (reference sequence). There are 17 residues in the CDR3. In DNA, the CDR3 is TGTGCCAGCAGTTTTACAGGGGTGAGCTCTGGGGCCAACGTCCTGACTTTC. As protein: CASSFTGVSSGANVLTF.

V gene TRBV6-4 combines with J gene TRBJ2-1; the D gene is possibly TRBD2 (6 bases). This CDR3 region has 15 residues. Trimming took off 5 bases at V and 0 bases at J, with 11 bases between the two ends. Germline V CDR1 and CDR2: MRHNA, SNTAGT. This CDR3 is CASSPDYTSYNEQFF. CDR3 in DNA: TGTGCCAGCAGTCCGGACTATACCTCCTACAATGAGCAGTTCTTC.

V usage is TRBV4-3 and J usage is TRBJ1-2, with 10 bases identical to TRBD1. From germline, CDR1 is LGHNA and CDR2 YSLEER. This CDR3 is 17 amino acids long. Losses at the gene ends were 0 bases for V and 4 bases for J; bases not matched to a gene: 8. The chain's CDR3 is CASSQEKGTGASYGYTF. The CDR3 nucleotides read TGCGCCAGCAGCCAAGAAAAGGGGACAGGGGCGTCCTATGGCTACACCTTC.

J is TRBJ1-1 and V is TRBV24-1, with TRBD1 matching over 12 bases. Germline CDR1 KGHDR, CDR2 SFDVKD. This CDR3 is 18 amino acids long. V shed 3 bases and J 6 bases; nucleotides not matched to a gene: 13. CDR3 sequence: CATSDPRDRGRMTAEAFF. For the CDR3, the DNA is TGTGCCACCAGTGATCCCCGGGACAGGGGGCGGATGACGGCTGAAGCTTTCTTT.

CDR3 coding DNA: TGCGCCAGCAGCTTGAGGGACAGGGGGCTAACTGAAGCTTTCTTT. Residues: CASSLRDRGLTEAFF. The genes are TRBV5-1 and TRBJ1-1; TRBD1 aligns across 12 bases. V shed 1 base, J shed 5 bases, and the junction held 3 bases outside the gene matches. CDR1 and CDR2 from the germline V gene are SGHRS and YFSETQ. This CDR3 spans 15 amino acids.

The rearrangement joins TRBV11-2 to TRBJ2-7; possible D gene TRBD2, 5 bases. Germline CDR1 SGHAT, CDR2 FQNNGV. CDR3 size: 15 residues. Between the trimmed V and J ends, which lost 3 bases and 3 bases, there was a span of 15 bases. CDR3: CASSFGRGTVYEQYF. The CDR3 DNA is TGTGCCAGCAGCTTCGGTCGGGGTACGGTCTACGAGCAGTACTTC. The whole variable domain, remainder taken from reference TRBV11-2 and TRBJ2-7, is EAGVAQSPRYKIIEKRQSVAFWCNPISGHATLYWYQQILGQGPKLLIQFQNNGVVDDSQLPKDRFSAERLKGVDSTLKIQPAKLEDSAVYLCASSFGRGTVYEQYFGPGTRLTVT.

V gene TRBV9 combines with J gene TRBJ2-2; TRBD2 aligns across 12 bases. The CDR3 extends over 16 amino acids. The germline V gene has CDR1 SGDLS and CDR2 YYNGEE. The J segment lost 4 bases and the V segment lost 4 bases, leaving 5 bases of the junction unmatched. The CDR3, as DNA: TGTGCCAGCAGCAAACTAGCGGGAGGCGGCACCGGGGAGCTGTTTTTT. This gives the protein CASSKLAGGGTGELFF.

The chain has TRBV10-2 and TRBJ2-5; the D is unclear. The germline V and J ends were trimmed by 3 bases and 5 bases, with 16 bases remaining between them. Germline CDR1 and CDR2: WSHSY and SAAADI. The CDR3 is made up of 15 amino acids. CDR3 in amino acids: CASSESPVSRETQYF. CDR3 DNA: TGCGCCAGCAGTGAATCCCCAGTATCTAGGGAGACCCAGTACTTC.